The clone carrying this T cell receptor (beta chain) showed up just a few times. Its cognate antigen is unknown. The V and J ends lost 0 bases and 9 bases respectively, with 13 bases between them. Germline V gene data show CDR1 as SGDLS and CDR2 as YYNGEE. There are 15 residues in the CDR3. This entry comes from a study of T-cell reconstitution after alpha-beta-depleted transplantation in children. Overall study findings and caveats: Alpha-beta T cells about two months after transplant reportedly derived from several hundred expanded graft clones.

The library targeted TCRbeta and was prepared with unique molecular identifiers. TCRdb ran MiXCR on the PCR reads and lists one entry per CDR3 protein. The repertoire holds some 87,000 distinct CDR3 sequences, roughly 15% seen once, with less than 20% in the top ten. This sequence originates from a male patient aged 2-15 years who had a stem cell transplant for acute lymphoblastic leukemia, so the T cells may come from the graft donor. This sample comprised PBMCs, mostly from graft donor cells, obtained 180 days after TCRalphabeta/CD19-depleted stem cell transplant. The chain combines TRBV9 with TRBJ1-6; D remains ambiguous. The CDR3 region has the DNA TGTGCCAGCAGCGTAGATTGGGGAGGGCGTTCACCCCTCCACTTT. Residues: CASSVDWGGRSPLHF. The complete variable domain, with remaining parts taken from reference TRBV9 and TRBJ1-6, reads DSGVTQTPKHLITATGQRVTLRCSPRSGDLSVYWYQQSLDQGLQFLIQYYNGEERAKGNILERFSAQQFPDLHSELNLSSLELGDSALYFCASSVDWGGRSPLHFGNGTRLTVT.